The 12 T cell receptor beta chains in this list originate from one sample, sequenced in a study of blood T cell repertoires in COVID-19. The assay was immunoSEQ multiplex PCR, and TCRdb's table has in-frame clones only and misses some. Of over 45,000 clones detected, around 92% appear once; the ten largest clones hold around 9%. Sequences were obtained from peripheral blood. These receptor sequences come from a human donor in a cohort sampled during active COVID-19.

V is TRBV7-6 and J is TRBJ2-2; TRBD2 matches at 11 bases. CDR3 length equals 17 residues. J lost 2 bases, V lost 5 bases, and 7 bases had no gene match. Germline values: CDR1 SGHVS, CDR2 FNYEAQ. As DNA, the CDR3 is TGTGCCAGCAGCCCACTAGCGGGGGAGTTTAACACCGGGGAGCTGTTTTTT. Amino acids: CASSPLAGEFNTGELFF.

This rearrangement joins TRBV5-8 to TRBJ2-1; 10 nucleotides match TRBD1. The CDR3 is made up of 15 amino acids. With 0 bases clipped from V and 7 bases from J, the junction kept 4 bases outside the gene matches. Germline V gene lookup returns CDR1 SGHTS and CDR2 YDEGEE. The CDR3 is CASSLGDRGLNEQFF. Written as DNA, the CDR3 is TGTGCCAGCAGCTTGGGAGACAGGGGGCTAAATGAGCAGTTCTTC. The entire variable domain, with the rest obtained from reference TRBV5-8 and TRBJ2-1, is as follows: EAGVTQSPTHLIKTRGQQATLRCSPISGHTSVYWYQQALGLGLQFLLWYDEGEERNRGNFPPRFSGRQFPNYSSELNVNALELEDSALYLCASSLGDRGLNEQFFGPGTRLTVL.

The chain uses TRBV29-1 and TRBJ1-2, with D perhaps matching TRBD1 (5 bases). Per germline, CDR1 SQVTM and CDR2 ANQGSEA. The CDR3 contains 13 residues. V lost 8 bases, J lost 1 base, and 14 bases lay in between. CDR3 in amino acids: CSISAGLNYGYTF. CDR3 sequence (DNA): TGCAGCATCTCCGCGGGGCTTAACTATGGCTACACCTTC.

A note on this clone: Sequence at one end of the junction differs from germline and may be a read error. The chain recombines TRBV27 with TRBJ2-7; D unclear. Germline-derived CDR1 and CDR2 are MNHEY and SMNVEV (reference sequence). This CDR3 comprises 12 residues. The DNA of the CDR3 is TGTGCCAGCAGTTTATCAGACCGCAGGATTAACTTC. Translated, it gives CASSLSDRRINF.

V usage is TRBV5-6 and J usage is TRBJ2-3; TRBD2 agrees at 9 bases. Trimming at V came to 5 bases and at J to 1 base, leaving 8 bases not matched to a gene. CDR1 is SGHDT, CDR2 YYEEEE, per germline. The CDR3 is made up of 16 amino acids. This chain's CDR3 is CASRTIAGAGTDTQYF. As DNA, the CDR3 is TGTGCCAGCAGAACAATAGCGGGGGCTGGCACAGATACGCAGTATTTT.

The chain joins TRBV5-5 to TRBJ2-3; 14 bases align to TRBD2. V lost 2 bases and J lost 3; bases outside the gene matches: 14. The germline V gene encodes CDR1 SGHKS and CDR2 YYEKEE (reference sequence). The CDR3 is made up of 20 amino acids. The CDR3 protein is CASSFGLAGGNPLRTDTQYF. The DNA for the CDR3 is TGTGCCAGCAGCTTTGGACTAGCGGGGGGAAACCCCCTTAGGACAGATACGCAGTATTTT.

Here the CDR3 reads CASSLSAGVKDTQYF. The CDR3 region has the DNA TGCGCCAGCAGCTTGTCAGCGGGGGTGAAAGATACGCAGTATTTT. The chain combines TRBV5-1 with TRBJ2-3; 8 bases match TRBD2. V dropped 1 base and J dropped 5; count of bases not matched to a gene: 6. The CDR3 runs to 15 residues. Germline CDR1 is SGHRS and CDR2 is YFSETQ.

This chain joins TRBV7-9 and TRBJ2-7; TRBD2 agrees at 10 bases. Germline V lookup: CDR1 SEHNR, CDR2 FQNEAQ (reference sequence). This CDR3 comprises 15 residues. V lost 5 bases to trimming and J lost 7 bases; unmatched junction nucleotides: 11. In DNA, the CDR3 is TGTGCCAGCAGCCCTAGCGGGAGCCCTGTGGGGGAGCAGTACTTC. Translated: CASSPSGSPVGEQYF. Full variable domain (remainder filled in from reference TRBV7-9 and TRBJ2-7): DTGVSQNPRHKITKRGQNVTFRCDPISEHNRLYWYRQTLGQGPEFLTYFQNEAQLEKSRLLSDRFSAERPKGSFSTLEIQRTEQGDSAMYLCASSPSGSPVGEQYFGPGTRLTVT.

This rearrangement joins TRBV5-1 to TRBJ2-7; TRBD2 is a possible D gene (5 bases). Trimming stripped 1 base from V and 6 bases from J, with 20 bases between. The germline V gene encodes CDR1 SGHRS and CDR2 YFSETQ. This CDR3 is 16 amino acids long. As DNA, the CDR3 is TGCGCCAGCAGCTTGTTAGCGACTGCCCCCAAGGGCGAGCAGTACTTC. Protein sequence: CASSLLATAPKGEQYF.

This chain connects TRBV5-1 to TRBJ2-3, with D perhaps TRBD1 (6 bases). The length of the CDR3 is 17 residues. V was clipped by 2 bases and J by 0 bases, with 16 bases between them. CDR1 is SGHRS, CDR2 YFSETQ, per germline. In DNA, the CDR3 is TGCGCCAGCAGCTTCGAATTGCGAGGGGGTAGCACAGATACGCAGTATTTT. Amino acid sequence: CASSFELRGGSTDTQYF.

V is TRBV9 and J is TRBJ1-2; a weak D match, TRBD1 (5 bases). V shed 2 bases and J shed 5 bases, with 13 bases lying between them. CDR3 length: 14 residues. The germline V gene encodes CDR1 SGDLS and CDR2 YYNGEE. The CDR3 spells CASSVGREEYGYTF. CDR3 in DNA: TGTGCCAGCAGCGTTGGCAGGGAGGAATATGGCTACACCTTC.

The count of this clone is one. The CDR3 DNA reads as TGTGCCAGCAGCGCCCTCTCCGGGACAGGGAATTACTATGGCTACACCTTC. It is translated as CASSALSGTGNYYGYTF. V and J are TRBV27 and TRBJ1-2; 9 bases are a match to TRBD1. Germline values: CDR1 MNHEY, CDR2 SMNVEV (reference sequence). The V gene end was trimmed by 6 bases and the J gene end by 3 bases; junction bases not matched to a gene: 14. This CDR3 has 17 residues.